In its sample, the clone carrying this TCR beta chain was seen many times. The sample comes from a study of response to subunit inactivated influenza vaccine. In TCRdb, the RT-PCR reads were re-called with MiXCR into one record per CDR3 protein. Of 400,000 to 650,000 distinct CDR3 sequences listed, about 7.2% are singletons. Trimming pared 7 bases from V and 2 bases from J, leaving 15 bases between. The CDR3 runs 14 residues. In germline, CDR1 is DFQATT, CDR2 SNEGSKA (reference sequence). The V call is TRBV20-1, the J call TRBJ2-1; D possibly uses TRBD1 or TRBD2 (5 bases each). The clonotype comes from a man between 45 and 75 years old who received an inactivated influenza vaccine. The sample was PBMCs from blood, taken around 2 years after vaccination. The CDR3 protein is CSGDRDGAYNEQFF. CDR3 DNA sequence: TGCAGTGGTGACCGGGACGGAGCCTACAATGAGCAGTTCTTC.